This entry features one T cell receptor (beta chain) sequence. In this sample, this clonotype turned up a few times. The clone's antigen remains unknown. No base quality information exists; no much larger clone differs at one position. Receptor libraries were prepared by PCR. The sequencer was an Illumina HiSeq 2500. Unique molecular identifiers were incorporated into TCR beta cDNA libraries to reduce PCR and sequencing biases. Per 1 to 10 million input T cells, 500,000 or so cDNA molecules were obtained, such that each molecule approximated one T cell. Patient libraries were prepared and sequenced with the same protocol used for the earlier healthy control dataset. Samples belonging to the same batch were prepared together, multiplexed and sequenced on a shared HiSeq lane. Concerning the study's data processing: Raw barcoded reads were processed with MIGEC, discarding single-read molecular identifier groups before consensus assembly and CDR3 extraction. VDJtools was used for post-analysis of the clonotype tables, with diversity normalized by down-sampling every dataset to the smallest sample size. Repertoire overlap clustering matched CDR3 amino acid but not nucleotide sequences to correct batch-related cross-sample contamination. In TCRdb, the public reads were trimmed at Q25 with fastp and aligned with MiXCR, with productive beta chains retained. Identical CDR3 protein sequences are pooled into one entry, listed with their most common genes and DNA. TCRdb, not the authors, supplied the V and J calls. The sample table lists about 460,000 distinct CDR3 sequences, approximately 46% of them with a count of one. Clones ranked in the top ten supply 9% to 14% of the sample.

This sample was included in a study of post-analysis software for immune sequencing data (dated by TCRdb to about 2015). A note on the overall study: Relapsing-remitting, secondary progressive and progressive-relapsing multiple sclerosis were recorded as disease courses, and subtype annotation was lacking for some patients. A subset of samples was prepared in parallel using single-end sample barcoding, then pooled and co-amplified after Illumina adapter ligation. The patient repertoires were set against about 10 previously published healthy control repertoires from donors whose ages ranged from roughly 6 to 27 years.

Study-wide conclusions, independent of this receptor: Normalized Chao1 diversity was significantly lower in multiple sclerosis patients than controls, suggesting substantial peripheral T-cell clonal expansion. The multiple sclerosis patient group was slightly younger than the control group. When samples were clustered directly using the F measure, samples prepared in the same batch co-clustered strongly, which prompted a batch-effect correction.

To demonstrate the VDJtools post-analysis software, the study profiled TCR beta repertoires from the peripheral blood of some 13 young patients with multiple sclerosis. The multiple sclerosis patients were children and adolescents between roughly 6 and 15 years of age. The sample consisted of blood. The sequence was collected from a girl aged 5-17 years with multiple sclerosis.

The sequenced DNA is TGTGCCAGCAGCTTAGATAGGTTGGGAAACATTCAGTACTTC. Its amino acids are CASSLDRLGNIQYF. The V and J genes are TRBV7-2 and TRBJ2-4, with no D gene named confidently. Measured from the cysteine to the phenylalanine, the CDR3 is 14 residues long. The CDR3 DNA has 42 bases and is translated from base 1. V is clipped by 1 base and J by 6 bases, and the sequence between their germline boundaries is 10 bases long. In the germline V gene, CDR1 corresponds to SGHTA and CDR2 to FQGNSA. When the CDR3 is completed using the reference TRBV7-2 and TRBJ2-4 genes on either side, the full variable domain is GAGVSQSPSNKVTEKGKDVELRCDPISGHTALYWYRQSLGQGLEFLIYFQGNSAPDKSGLPSDRFSAERTGGSVSTLTIQRTQQEDSAVYLCASSLDRLGNIQYFGAGTRLSVL.